The 15 T cell receptor beta chains in this list originate from one sample, sequenced in a study of shared clonotypes between healthy human individuals. The naive CD8 fraction comprised CD45RO-negative cells positively selected for CCR7 and excluded terminally differentiated effector memory CD45RA+ cells. Measured with immunoSEQ multiplex PCR; TCRdb has only the in-frame clones, and not every one. This table has about 2.1 million clones, roughly 93% appearing once. Sequenced sample: naive CD8+ T cells from PBMCs. These receptors all come from a man aged 18 to 30 in good health. Some clones in this sample may be carry-over from other donors' samples.

The chain carries TRBV19 and TRBJ2-7; D gene ambiguous. The CDR3 loop spans 15 amino acids. The V and J ends lost 4 bases and 3 bases respectively, with 16 bases between them. Germline V lookup: CDR1 LNHDA, CDR2 SQIVND (reference sequence). CDR3 in DNA: TGTGCCAGTAGTAGTCTAGGTCCCGTGGGCTACGAGCAGTACTTC. This codes for CASSSLGPVGYEQYF.

This clone occurred once. The chain couples TRBV2 to TRBJ2-7, with no clear D. The length of the CDR3 is 12 residues. Trimming took off 10 bases at V and 5 bases at J, with 15 bases between the two ends. The germline V gene has CDR1 SNHLY and CDR2 FYNNEI. DNA for the CDR3: TGTGCCAACCTGTTAGGCAGGCACGAGCAGTACTTC. It yields the protein CANLLGRHEQYF.

About this clone: Other nucleotide sequences from this sample produce the same CDR3. The V and J genes are TRBV19 and TRBJ1-2; D unresolved. V was cut by 5 bases and J by 8 bases, with 15 bases left in between. The CDR3 covers 13 residues. Per the germline V gene, CDR1 is LNHDA and CDR2 is SQIVND (reference sequence). The CDR3: CASSPRQKDGYTF. Written as DNA, the CDR3 is TGTGCCAGTAGTCCCCGCCAGAAGGACGGCTACACCTTC.

This chain links TRBV11-2 with TRBJ2-1; 7 bases agree with TRBD2. The length of the CDR3 is 16 residues. The germline CDR1 and CDR2 sequences are SGHAT and FQNNGV. With 3 bases clipped from V and 0 bases from J, the junction kept 5 bases outside the gene matches. CDR3 in DNA: TGTGCCAGCAGCTTTCTAGCGGTTTTCTCCTACAATGAGCAGTTCTTC. Its translation: CASSFLAVFSYNEQFF.

A note on this clone: Within the sample, other DNA sequences also encode this same CDR3. The chain combines TRBV9 with TRBJ2-3; 10 bases line up with TRBD2. Looked up from germline, CDR1 is SGDLS and CDR2 is YYNGEE. With V trimmed by 0 bases and J by 1 base, 5 bases remained unmatched. CDR3 size: 17 residues. Here the CDR3 DNA reads TGTGCCAGCAGCGTAGGGGCTAGCGGGAGAGGCACAGATACGCAGTATTTT. Its translation is CASSVGASGRGTDTQYF.

The J gene is TRBJ2-2, the V gene TRBV10-3; 7 positions agree with TRBD1. Germline loops: CDR1 ENHRY, CDR2 SYGVKD. J lost 4 bases, V lost 8 bases, and 1 base had no gene match. The CDR3 extends over 12 amino acids. For the CDR3, the DNA is TGTGCCATCCCAGGGGGCACCGGGGAGCTGTTTTTT. Its protein is CAIPGGTGELFF.

This rearrangement joins TRBV6-5 to TRBJ1-2, with D tentatively TRBD1 (5 bases). The germline V gene has CDR1 MNHEY and CDR2 SVGAGI. The CDR3 is 14 amino acids. The germline V and J ends were trimmed by 7 bases and 8 bases, with 20 bases remaining between them. In DNA, the CDR3 is TGTGCCAGCACCAAGGGGATCATCTTAGCGGGCTACACCTTC. It is translated as CASTKGIILAGYTF.

The J gene is TRBJ2-7, the V gene TRBV5-8; no reliable D call. Germline loops: CDR1 SGHTS, CDR2 YDEGEE. The CDR3 is made up of 15 amino acids. Trimming pared 6 bases from V and 0 bases from J, leaving 16 bases between. The DNA for the CDR3 is TGTGCCAGCACCACTTGGGCGGTTAGCTCCTACGAGCAGTACTTC. Its translation is CASTTWAVSSYEQYF.

The rearrangement uses TRBV19 and TRBJ2-5, with TRBD2 as a possible D gene (5 bases). The V end was cut by 6 bases, the J end by 5 bases, with 13 bases between. Germline V gives CDR1 LNHDA, CDR2 SQIVND (reference sequence). The CDR3 is 13 amino acids. CDR3 DNA: TGTGCCAGTAGCCTGATCGGGGAGGAGACCCAGTACTTC. This codes for CASSLIGEETQYF.

Worth noting for this clone: One end of the junction is discordant with germline, which a read error may explain. The chain has TRBV5-6 and TRBJ2-1, with 7 bases aligning to TRBD2. The CDR3 runs to 16 residues. From germline, CDR1 is SGHDT and CDR2 YYEEEE. This CDR3 reads CASSQVAGVSHNEQFF. The DNA of the CDR3 is TGTGCCAGCAGCCAGGTCGCGGGAGTCTCCCACAATGAGCAGTTCTTC.

The V and J genes are TRBV23-1 and TRBJ1-5; no reliable D call. TRBV23-1 is sorted into the ORF group, with uncertain function. V lost 4 bases, J lost 7 bases, and 8 bases lay in between. This CDR3 is 12 amino acids long. The CDR3 loop reads CASSPPHQPQHF. The CDR3 nucleotides are TGCGCCAGCAGTCCCCCTCACCAGCCCCAGCATTTT.

The chain couples TRBV19 to TRBJ2-2, with D possibly being TRBD2 (5 bases). The CDR3 has 15 residues. Germline V gene lookup returns CDR1 LNHDA and CDR2 SQIVND (reference sequence). The V end was cut by 3 bases, the J end by 5 bases, with 13 bases between. In DNA, the CDR3 is TGTGCCAGTAGTATGGGCCGGGATTTTACCGGGGAGCTGTTTTTT. It encodes CASSMGRDFTGELFF.

The rearrangement uses TRBV28 and TRBJ2-3; TRBD2 matches 7 bases. The germline V gene encodes CDR1 MDHEN and CDR2 SYDVKM. The CDR3 contains 16 residues. The J segment lost 0 bases and the V segment lost 8 bases, leaving 11 bases of the junction unmatched. This CDR3 is CASVPVGRVSTDTQYF. For the CDR3, the DNA is TGTGCCAGCGTTCCGGTGGGGAGGGTTAGCACAGATACGCAGTATTTT.

This clone was recorded once. The chain carries TRBV11-2 and TRBJ2-1, with TRBD2 matching over 8 bases. V was clipped by 5 bases and J by 6 bases; unmatched bases: 6. CDR3 length equals 14 residues. Germline values: CDR1 SGHAT, CDR2 FQNNGV. CDR3 sequence reads: CASSRGGASNEQFF. The CDR3 bases are TGTGCCAGCAGCCGGGGGGGCGCCTCCAATGAGCAGTTCTTC. Filled out from reference TRBV11-2 and TRBJ2-1, the complete variable domain reads EAGVAQSPRYKIIEKRQSVAFWCNPISGHATLYWYQQILGQGPKLLIQFQNNGVVDDSQLPKDRFSAERLKGVDSTLKIQPAKLEDSAVYLCASSRGGASNEQFFGPGTRLTVL.

J is TRBJ1-5 and V is TRBV7-6; no clear D. V gave up 4 bases and J gave up 5 bases, with 15 bases separating them. Germline CDR1 and CDR2: SGHVS and FNYEAQ. The CDR3 contains 15 residues. CDR3 nucleotides: TGTGCCAGCAGCTCGGACCGTGACGGGGATCAGCCCCAGCATTTT. It codes for CASSSDRDGDQPQHF. The complete variable domain, with remaining parts taken from reference TRBV7-6 and TRBJ1-5, reads GAGVSQSPRYKVTKRGQDVALRCDPISGHVSLYWYRQALGQGPEFLTYFNYEAQQDKSGLPNDRFSAERPEGSISTLTIQRTEQRDSAMYRCASSSDRDGDQPQHFGDGTRLSIL.